The 16 T cell receptor beta chains given below trace back to one sample, sequenced in a study of identical twins. TCRdb redid the calling of the 5' RACE reads with MiXCR, one entry per CDR3 protein. The sample shows 1,800,000 or so distinct CDR3 sequences, under 35% of them seen only once. Sequencing was carried out using cord blood. Receptor source: a newborn girl in good health.

This clonotype has more than one count but fewer than ten. The V gene is TRBV10-3, the J gene TRBJ2-5; 7 bases match TRBD1. CDR1 is ENHRY and CDR2 is SYGVKD in the germline V gene. V gave up 6 bases and J gave up 2 bases; unmatched junction bases: 3. This CDR3 region has 13 residues. The CDR3 nucleotides read TGTGCCATCAGGGGGACAGTTCAAGAGACCCAGTACTTC. It translates to CAIRGTVQETQYF.

There are a few counts of this clonotype. This chain connects TRBV11-1 to TRBJ2-1; the D gene is possibly TRBD1 (6 bases). This CDR3 is built from 14 residues. The germline V and J ends were trimmed by 5 bases and 6 bases, with 14 bases remaining between them. CDR1 is SGHAT and CDR2 is FQDESV in the germline V gene (reference sequence). Here the CDR3 reads CASSRIGQFNEQFF. In DNA, the CDR3 is TGTGCCAGCAGCCGAATCGGACAGTTCAATGAGCAGTTCTTC.

This clonotype has a handful of counts. The gene calls are TRBV6-5 and TRBJ1-5; D perhaps matches TRBD1 (5 bases). Trimming took off 7 bases at V and 0 bases at J, with 16 bases between the two ends. Germline CDR1 MNHEY, CDR2 SVGAGI. The CDR3 is 16 residues long. CDR3: CASTRMGTDSNQPQHF. For the CDR3, the DNA is TGTGCCAGCACCAGAATGGGGACCGATAGCAATCAGCCCCAGCATTTT.

This clonotype has a count of ten or more. The rearrangement joins TRBV4-2 to TRBJ2-7; D not resolved. The CDR3 covers 14 residues. CDR1 is LGHNA and CDR2 is YNFKEQ in the germline V gene. Trimming stripped 4 bases from V and 0 bases from J, with 10 bases between. The CDR3 reads CASSPDTNSYEQYF. The CDR3 nucleotides read TGTGCCAGCAGCCCCGACACAAACTCCTACGAGCAGTACTTC.

This chain joins TRBV7-2 and TRBJ2-1; 10 bases are a match to TRBD2. Germline loops: CDR1 SGHTA, CDR2 FQGNSA. The CDR3 sequence is 20 residues long. V was pared by 5 bases and J by 0 bases, with 16 bases of the junction left unmatched. The CDR3 nucleotides are TGTGCCAGCAGCCTCTCTCCGGGACTAGCGTATTTCAGCTCCTACAATGAGCAGTTCTTC. This codes for CASSLSPGLAYFSSYNEQFF.

The rearrangement links TRBV2 to TRBJ2-3; 9 bases are shared with TRBD2. V gave up 10 bases and J gave up 2 bases; unmatched junction bases: 7. The CDR3 loop spans 14 amino acids. Looked up from germline, CDR1 is SNHLY and CDR2 is FYNNEI. CDR3 nucleotide sequence: TGTGCCATCGAGACTAGCGGTACCACAGATACGCAGTATTTT. It encodes CAIETSGTTDTQYF.

This chain links TRBV28 with TRBJ1-4; D is uncertain. The ends were cut back, 3 bases at V and 0 bases at J, with 8 bases in the middle. The CDR3 is made up of 15 amino acids. Germline-derived CDR1 and CDR2 are MDHEN and SYDVKM. CDR3 sequence: CASSLSGPTNEKLFF. The CDR3 DNA reads TGTGCCAGCAGTTTGAGCGGGCCAACTAATGAAAAACTGTTTTTT.

V gene TRBV11-2 combines with J gene TRBJ2-1; TRBD1 is a possible D gene (6 bases). V was shortened by 5 bases and J by 3 bases, with 11 bases between the two germline ends. The CDR3 has 14 amino acids. Germline V lookup: CDR1 SGHAT, CDR2 FQNNGV. The DNA for the CDR3 is TGTGCCAGCAGCGTACCACAGGGCTACAATGAGCAGTTCTTC. It encodes CASSVPQGYNEQFF.

The V call is TRBV11-1, the J call TRBJ1-1; D unclear. Deletions cut 5 bases from V and 4 bases from J, with 17 bases between. Per the germline V gene, CDR1 is SGHAT and CDR2 is FQDESV (reference sequence). CDR3 length: 15 residues. The CDR3 loop reads CASSPILTRATEAFF. The CDR3 region has the DNA TGTGCCAGCAGCCCAATACTGACCAGAGCCACTGAAGCTTTCTTT.

The V and J genes are TRBV7-2 and TRBJ1-2; 7 bases line up with TRBD1. CDR3 size: 15 residues. Germline assignment: CDR1 SGHTA and CDR2 FQGNSA. Trimming at V came to 2 bases and at J to 3 bases, leaving 6 bases not matched to a gene. The CDR3 coding sequence is TGTGCCAGCAGCTTAAGGCCGACAGGGTACTATGGCTACACCTTC. Translated, it gives CASSLRPTGYYGYTF.

This clonotype was seen only a few times. V is TRBV6-5 and J is TRBJ2-1; 8 bases are a match to TRBD1. The germline V gene has CDR1 MNHEY and CDR2 SVGAGI. The trim removed 8 bases at V and 1 base at J, leaving 4 bases unmatched. This CDR3 has 14 amino acids. The CDR3 sequence is CASQDRGSYNEQFF. In DNA form, the CDR3 reads TGTGCCAGCCAAGACAGGGGATCCTACAATGAGCAGTTCTTC.

This clonotype was seen a handful of times. The chain links TRBV4-1 to TRBJ1-2; TRBD1 aligns across 7 bases. This CDR3 has 15 residues. The V segment lost 3 bases and the J segment 4 bases; nucleotides outside the gene matches: 8. Germline V lookup: CDR1 MGHRA, CDR2 YSYEKL. CDR3 protein: CASSQFQGDIYGYTF. In nucleotides, the CDR3 is TGCGCCAGCAGCCAGTTCCAGGGGGACATCTATGGCTACACCTTC.

This clonotype was seen a single time. The gene calls are TRBV28 and TRBJ2-5, with no clear D. This CDR3 has 13 amino acids. The V gene's germline CDR1 is MDHEN and CDR2 SYDVKM. V gave up 6 bases and J gave up 5 bases, with 13 bases separating them. The CDR3 sequence: CASRPGYWETQYF. The CDR3 nucleotides read TGTGCCAGCAGACCGGGTTATTGGGAGACCCAGTACTTC.

The rearrangement uses TRBV20-1 and TRBJ1-6; 8 bases align to TRBD1. Germline-derived CDR1 and CDR2 are DFQATT and SNEGSKA (reference sequence). This CDR3 is built from 14 residues. V shed 1 base and J 8 bases; nucleotides not matched to a gene: 4. This chain's CDR3 is CSARATGGYSPLHF. The CDR3 DNA sequence: TGCAGTGCTAGAGCTACAGGGGGATATTCACCCCTCCACTTT.

V gene TRBV10-3 combines with J gene TRBJ1-1; a possible D gene is TRBD1 (5 bases). Germline CDR1 and CDR2: ENHRY and SYGVKD. The CDR3 is 12 residues long. Trimming stripped 6 bases from V and 0 bases from J, with 5 bases between. In nucleotides, the CDR3 is TGTGCCATCAGACAGGTGAACACTGAAGCTTTCTTT. Amino acid sequence: CAIRQVNTEAFF.

In this sample, this clonotype turned up a few times. V usage is TRBV29-1 and J usage is TRBJ1-1, with D hard to call. The CDR3 sequence is 13 residues long. V gave up 5 bases and J gave up 8 bases, with 18 bases separating them. From germline, CDR1 is SQVTM and CDR2 ANQGSEA. CDR3 coding DNA: TGCAGCGTTATAGGCCTCGGCCGGGCCGAAGCTTTCTTT. It codes for CSVIGLGRAEAFF.